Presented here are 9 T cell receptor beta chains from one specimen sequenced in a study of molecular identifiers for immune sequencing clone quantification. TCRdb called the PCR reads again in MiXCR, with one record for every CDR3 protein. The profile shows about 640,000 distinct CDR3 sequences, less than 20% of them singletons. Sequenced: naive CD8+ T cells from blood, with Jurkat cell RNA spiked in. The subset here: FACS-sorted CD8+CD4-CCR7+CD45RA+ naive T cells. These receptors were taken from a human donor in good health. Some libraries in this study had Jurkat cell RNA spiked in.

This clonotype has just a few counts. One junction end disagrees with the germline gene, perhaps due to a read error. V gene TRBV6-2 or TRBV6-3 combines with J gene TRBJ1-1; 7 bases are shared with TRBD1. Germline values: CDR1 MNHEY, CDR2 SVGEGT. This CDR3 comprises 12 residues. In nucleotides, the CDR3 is TGTGCCGGCAGGGGGTCCGGCACTGAAGCTTTCTTT. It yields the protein CAGRGSGTEAFF.

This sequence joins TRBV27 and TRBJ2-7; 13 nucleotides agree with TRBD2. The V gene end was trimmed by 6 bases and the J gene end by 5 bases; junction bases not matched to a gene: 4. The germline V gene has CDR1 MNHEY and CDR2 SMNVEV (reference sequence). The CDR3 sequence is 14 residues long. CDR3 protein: CASRSGLAGDEQYF. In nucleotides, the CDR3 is TGTGCCAGCAGGAGCGGACTAGCGGGAGACGAGCAGTACTTC.

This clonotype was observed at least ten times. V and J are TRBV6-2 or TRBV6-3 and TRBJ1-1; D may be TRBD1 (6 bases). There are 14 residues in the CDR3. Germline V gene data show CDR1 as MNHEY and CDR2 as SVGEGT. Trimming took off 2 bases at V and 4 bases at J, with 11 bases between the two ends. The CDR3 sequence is CASSYDPGATEAFF. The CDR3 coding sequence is TGTGCCAGCAGTTACGATCCAGGGGCCACTGAAGCTTTCTTT.

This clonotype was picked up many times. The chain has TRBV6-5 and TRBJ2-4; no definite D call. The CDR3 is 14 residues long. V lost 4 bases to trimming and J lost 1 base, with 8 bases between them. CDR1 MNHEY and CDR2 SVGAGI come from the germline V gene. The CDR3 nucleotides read TGTGCCAGCAGTTTAGACGTGGCCAAAAACATTCAGTACTTC. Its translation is CASSLDVAKNIQYF.

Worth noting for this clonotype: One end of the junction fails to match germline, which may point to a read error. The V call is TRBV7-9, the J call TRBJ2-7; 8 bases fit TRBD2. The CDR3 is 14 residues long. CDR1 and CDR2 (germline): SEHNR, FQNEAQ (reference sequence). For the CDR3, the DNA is TGTGCCCGCAGTTCCGGGGGGGGGGACTACGAGCAGTACTTC. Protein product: CARSSGGGDYEQYF.

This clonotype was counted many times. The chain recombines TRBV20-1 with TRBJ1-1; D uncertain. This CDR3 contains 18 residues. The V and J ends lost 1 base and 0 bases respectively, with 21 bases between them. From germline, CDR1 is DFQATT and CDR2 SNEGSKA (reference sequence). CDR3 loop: CSARAYLGPQGMNTEAFF. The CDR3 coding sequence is TGCAGTGCTAGAGCCTATCTGGGCCCACAAGGCATGAACACTGAAGCTTTCTTT.

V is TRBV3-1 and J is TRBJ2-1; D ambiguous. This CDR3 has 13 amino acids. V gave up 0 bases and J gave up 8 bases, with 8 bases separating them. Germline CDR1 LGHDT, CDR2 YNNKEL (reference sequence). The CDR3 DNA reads TGTGCCAGCAGCCAAGATGCGCACGATGAGCAGTTCTTC. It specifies CASSQDAHDEQFF.

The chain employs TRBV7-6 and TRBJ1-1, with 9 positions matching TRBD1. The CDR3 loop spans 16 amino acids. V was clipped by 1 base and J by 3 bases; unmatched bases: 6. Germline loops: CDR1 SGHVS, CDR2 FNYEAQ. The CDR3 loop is CASSLVTGQGDTEAFF. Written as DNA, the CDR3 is TGTGCCAGCAGCTTAGTAACGGGACAGGGAGACACTGAAGCTTTCTTT.

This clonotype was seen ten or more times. The CDR3 nucleotides are TGTGCCAGTAGTGCGGACAGGGGAGGTGACTATGGCTACACCTTC. Its translation: CASSADRGGDYGYTF. The rearrangement joins TRBV19 to TRBJ1-2; 9 bases map to TRBD1. J gave up 3 bases and V 5 bases, and 7 bases lay outside the gene matches. The CDR3 spans 15 residues. Germline CDR1 LNHDA, CDR2 SQIVND (reference sequence).